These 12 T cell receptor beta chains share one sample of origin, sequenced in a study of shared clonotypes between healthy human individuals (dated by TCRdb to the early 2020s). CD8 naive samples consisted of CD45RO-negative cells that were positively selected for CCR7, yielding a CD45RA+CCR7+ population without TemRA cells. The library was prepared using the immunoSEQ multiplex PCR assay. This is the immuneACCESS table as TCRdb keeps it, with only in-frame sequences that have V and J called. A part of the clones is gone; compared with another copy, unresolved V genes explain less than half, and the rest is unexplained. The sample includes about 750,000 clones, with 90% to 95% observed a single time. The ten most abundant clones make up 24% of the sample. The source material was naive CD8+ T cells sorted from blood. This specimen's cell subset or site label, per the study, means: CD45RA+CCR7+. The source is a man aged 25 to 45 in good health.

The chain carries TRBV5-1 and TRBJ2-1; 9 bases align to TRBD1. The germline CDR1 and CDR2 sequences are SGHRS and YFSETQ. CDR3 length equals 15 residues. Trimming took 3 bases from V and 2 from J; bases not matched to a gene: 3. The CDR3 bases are TGCGCCAGCAGCTCCGGGACAGGGACCTACAATGAGCAGTTCTTC. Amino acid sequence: CASSSGTGTYNEQFF.

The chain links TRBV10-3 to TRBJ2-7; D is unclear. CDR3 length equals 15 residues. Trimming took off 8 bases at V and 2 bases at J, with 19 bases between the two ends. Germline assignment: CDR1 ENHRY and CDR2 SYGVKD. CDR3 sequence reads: CAIQSPETPPYEQYF. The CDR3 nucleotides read TGTGCCATCCAGAGTCCTGAGACGCCGCCCTACGAGCAGTACTTC.

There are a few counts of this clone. The CDR3 loop is CAWSTGTGSYEQYF. In DNA, the CDR3 is TGTGCCTGGAGCACCGGGACAGGGAGCTACGAGCAGTACTTC. This sequence joins TRBV30 and TRBJ2-7; TRBD1 matches 9 bases. Germline V gene lookup returns CDR1 GTSNPN and CDR2 SVGIG (reference sequence). This CDR3 region has 14 residues. The junction had 6 bases not matched to a gene; V was cut back by 3 bases and J by 3 bases.

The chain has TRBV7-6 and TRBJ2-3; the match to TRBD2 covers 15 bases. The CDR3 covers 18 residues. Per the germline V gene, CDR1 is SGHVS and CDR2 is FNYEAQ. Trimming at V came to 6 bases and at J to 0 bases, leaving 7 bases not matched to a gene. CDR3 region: CASSPGLAGGPSTDTQYF. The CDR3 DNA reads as TGTGCCAGCAGTCCGGGACTAGCGGGAGGACCTAGCACAGATACGCAGTATTTT.

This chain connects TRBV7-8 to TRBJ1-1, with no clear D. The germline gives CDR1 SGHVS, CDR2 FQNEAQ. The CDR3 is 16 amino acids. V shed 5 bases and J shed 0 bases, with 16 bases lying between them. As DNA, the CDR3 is TGTGCCAGCAGCCAGACGCTCCACGGGGTGAACACTGAAGCTTTCTTT. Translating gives CASSQTLHGVNTEAFF.

CDR3 protein: CASTPMTSRFYNEQFF. DNA for the CDR3: TGCGCCAGCACCCCGATGACTAGCCGTTTCTACAATGAGCAGTTCTTC. This chain joins TRBV10-2 and TRBJ2-1; the match to TRBD2 covers 7 bases. Losses at the gene ends were 7 bases for V and 3 bases for J; bases not matched to a gene: 12. CDR1 is WSHSY and CDR2 is SAAADI in the germline V gene. The CDR3 is 16 residues long.

The chain's CDR3 is CASSTLAGKSTDTQYF. As DNA, the CDR3 is TGTGCCAGCAGCACCCTAGCGGGCAAGAGTACAGATACGCAGTATTTT. The chain combines TRBV7-9 with TRBJ2-3; 8 nucleotides agree with TRBD2. Per germline, CDR1 SEHNR and CDR2 FQNEAQ (reference sequence). This CDR3 is 16 amino acids long. After removal of 5 bases from V and 3 bases from J, the junction contained 10 bases not matched to a gene.

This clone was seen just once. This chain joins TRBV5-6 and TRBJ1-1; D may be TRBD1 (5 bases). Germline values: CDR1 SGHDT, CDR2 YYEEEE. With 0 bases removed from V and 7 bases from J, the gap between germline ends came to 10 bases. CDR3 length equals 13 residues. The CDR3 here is CASSLGGDNEAFF. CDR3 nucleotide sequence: TGTGCCAGCAGCTTGGGAGGGGATAATGAAGCTTTCTTT.

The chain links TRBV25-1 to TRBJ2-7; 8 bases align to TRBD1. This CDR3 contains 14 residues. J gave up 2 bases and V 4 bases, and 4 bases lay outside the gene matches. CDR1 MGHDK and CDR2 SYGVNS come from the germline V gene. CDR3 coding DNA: TGTGCCAGCAGTGCCCAGACAGGGGCCTACGAGCAGTACTTC. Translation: CASSAQTGAYEQYF.

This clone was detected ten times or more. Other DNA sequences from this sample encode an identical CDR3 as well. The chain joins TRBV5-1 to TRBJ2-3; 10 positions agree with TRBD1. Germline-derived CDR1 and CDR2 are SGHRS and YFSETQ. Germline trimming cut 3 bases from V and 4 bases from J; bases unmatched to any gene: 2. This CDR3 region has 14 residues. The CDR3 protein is CASSSGQGADTQYF. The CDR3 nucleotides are TGCGCCAGCAGCTCCGGACAGGGGGCAGATACGCAGTATTTT.

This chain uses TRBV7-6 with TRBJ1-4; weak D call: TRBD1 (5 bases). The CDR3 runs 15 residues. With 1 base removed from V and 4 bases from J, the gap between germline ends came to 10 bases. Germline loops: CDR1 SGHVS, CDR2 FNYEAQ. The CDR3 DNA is TGTGCCAGCAGCTTAGTATCCAGGGTTAATGAAAAACTGTTTTTT. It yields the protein CASSLVSRVNEKLFF.

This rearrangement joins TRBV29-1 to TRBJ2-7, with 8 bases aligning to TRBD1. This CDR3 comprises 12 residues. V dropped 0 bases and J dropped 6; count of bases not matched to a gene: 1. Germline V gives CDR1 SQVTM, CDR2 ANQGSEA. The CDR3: CSVEEGTGEQYF. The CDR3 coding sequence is TGCAGCGTTGAAGAGGGGACAGGCGAGCAGTACTTC.